A selection of T cell receptor beta chains follows, all from one sample in a study of T-cell reconstitution after alpha-beta-depleted transplantation in children. TCRdb called the PCR reads again in MiXCR, with one record for every CDR3 protein. The profile shows around 420,000 distinct CDR3 sequences, around 16% of them singletons. Here the sequenced sample was PBMCs, mostly from graft donor cells, taken 360 days after TCRalphabeta/CD19-depleted stem cell transplant. The receptor source for this set is a boy under three years old who had a stem cell transplant for Wiskott-Aldrich syndrome, so the T cells may come from the graft donor. The CDR3 runs from the conserved cysteine through the conserved F or W. D genes are given only for firm matches. Not every row has a clone size; where given, it reads once, few, many or a size class.

>14|few|TRBD1|TRBJ1-1|TRBV20-1
CSASSNRGDTEAFF
TGCAGTGCTAGTTCTAACAGGGGAGACACTGAAGCTTTCTTT
>15|-|-|TRBJ2-7|TRBV11-2
CASSLVPVGFYEQYF
TGTGCCAGCAGCTTAGTACCCGTCGGATTCTACGAGCAGTACTTC
>16|-|-|TRBJ1-6|TRBV5-1
CASSLDGTKDNSPLHF
TGCGCCAGCAGCTTGGACGGGACAAAGGATAATTCACCCCTCCACTTT
>12|-|-|TRBJ2-5|TRBV20-1
CSARGAGGTQYF
TGCAGTGCTAGAGGGGCGGGCGGGACCCAGTACTTC
>14|few|-|TRBJ1-2|TRBV18
CASSHGPTNYGYTF
TGTGCCAGCTCACACGGACCGACTAACTATGGCTACACCTTC
>16|few|-|TRBJ1-3|TRBV2
CASVKDLAKSGNTIYF
TGTGCCAGCGTGAAAGACCTCGCTAAATCCGGAAACACCATATATTTT
>13|many|TRBD2|TRBJ2-5|TRBV18
CASSPTGGETQYF
TGTGCCAGCTCACCAACGGGGGGAGAGACCCAGTACTTC
>13|-|-|TRBJ1-1|TRBV20-1
CSAKQQPNTEAFF
TGCAGTGCTAAGCAACAGCCGAACACTGAAGCTTTCTTT
>15|few|-|TRBJ1-2|TRBV7-8
CASSLGVWTVYGYTF
TGTGCCAGCAGCTTAGGGGTTTGGACGGTCTATGGCTACACCTTC
>14|few|TRBD1|TRBJ2-7|TRBV3-1
CASSPGQGRYEQYF
TGTGCCAGCAGCCCGGGACAGGGGAGATACGAGCAGTACTTC
>15|few|TRBD1|TRBJ1-2|TRBV20-1
CSASPLLTGGGGYTF
TGCAGTGCTAGTCCTCTACTGACAGGGGGCGGAGGCTACACCTTC
>16|-|TRBD1|TRBJ1-5|TRBV12-3/TRBV12-4
CASSSTRGLGNQPQHF
TGTGCCAGCAGTTCCACCAGGGGGCTTGGAAATCAGCCCCAGCATTTT
>15|few|-|TRBJ2-7|TRBV5-1
CASSLQGLGGYEQYF
TGCGCCAGCAGCTTGCAGGGCCTCGGGGGCTACGAGCAGTACTTC
>16|-|TRBD1|TRBJ2-5|TRBV6-5
CASSYIGQGRRETQYF
TGTGCCAGCAGTTACATAGGACAGGGAAGAAGAGAGACCCAGTACTTC
>12|few|-|TRBJ1-1|TRBV7-2
CASSLGGASAFF
TGTGCCAGCAGCTTAGGTGGGGCAAGCGCTTTCTTT
>15|-|-|TRBJ2-7|TRBV10-3
CAISGPQGQTYEQYF
TGTGCCATCAGTGGGCCCCAGGGCCAAACCTACGAGCAGTACTTC
>14|few|-|TRBJ2-7|TRBV4-2
CASSQNGGNDEQYF
TGTGCCAGCAGCCAAAACGGGGGTAACGACGAGCAGTACTTC
>14|-|-|TRBJ1-6|TRBV20-1
CSARRISYNSPLHF
TGCAGTGCTAGAAGGATTTCCTATAATTCACCCCTCCACTTT
>15|few|-|TRBJ2-1|TRBV29-1
CSVAGPPSSYNEQFF
TGCAGCGTCGCCGGGCCCCCCAGCTCCTACAATGAGCAGTTCTTC
>15|-|TRBD2|TRBJ2-7|TRBV20-1
CSARDPASGELGQYF
TGCAGTGCTAGAGATCCGGCTAGCGGAGAGCTAGGGCAGTACTTC
>15|-|-|TRBJ2-6|TRBV5-1
CASSSDRPGANVLTF
TGCGCCAGCAGCTCTGACAGGCCCGGGGCCAACGTCCTGACTTTC
>15|-|TRBD2|TRBJ2-1|TRBV6-5
CASSYSERGGREQFF
TGTGCCAGCAGTTACTCGGAGCGGGGGGGCCGTGAGCAGTTCTTC
>12|few|-|TRBJ1-2|TRBV9
CASSVGYYGYTF
TGTGCCAGCAGCGTAGGGTATTATGGCTACACCTTC
>17|-|TRBD1|TRBJ2-1|TRBV7-9
CASSRSIRDRGRNEQFF
TGTGCCAGCAGCCGATCGATCCGGGACAGGGGGCGCAATGAGCAGTTCTTC
>13|few|-|TRBJ2-5|TRBV10-3
CAISGKAQETQYF
TGTGCCATCAGTGGAAAGGCCCAAGAGACCCAGTACTTC
>15|many|TRBD2|TRBJ2-1|TRBV12-3/TRBV12-4
CASSFSLAGGYEQFF
TGTGCCAGCAGTTTCTCCCTAGCGGGAGGCTATGAGCAGTTCTTC
>16|-|-|TRBJ2-6|TRBV4-1
CASSRRTWAGANVLTF
TGCGCCAGCAGCCGTAGGACCTGGGCTGGGGCCAACGTCCTGACTTTC
>13|-|TRBD1|TRBJ2-7|TRBV29-1
CSVTSGTGGEQYF
TGCAGCGTTACCTCCGGGACAGGGGGCGAGCAGTACTTC
>14|few|-|TRBJ2-2|TRBV10-3
CASTTAGGTGELFF
TGTGCCTCGACGACTGCAGGAGGGACCGGGGAGCTGTTTTTT
>15|few|TRBD2|TRBJ2-1|TRBV7-2
CASRLAGGASNEQFF
TGTGCCAGCAGGCTAGCGGGAGGAGCGTCCAATGAGCAGTTCTTC
>15|few|-|TRBJ2-5|TRBV7-9
CASSLGGRGEETQYF
TGTGCCAGCAGCTTAGGGGGCAGGGGAGAAGAGACCCAGTACTTC
>13|-|TRBD1|TRBJ2-7|TRBV18
CASSGTDPYEQYF
TGTGCCAGCTCAGGGACAGACCCCTACGAGCAGTACTTC
>13|-|TRBD1|TRBJ1-4|TRBV10-3
CAIRGQANEKLFF
TGTGCCATCAGGGGACAGGCGAATGAAAAACTGTTTTTT
>14|-|-|TRBJ1-2|TRBV6-5
CASSYSAGDYGYTF
TGTGCCAGCAGTTACTCGGCGGGGGACTATGGCTACACCTTC
>14|few|-|TRBJ2-3|TRBV12-3/TRBV12-4
CASSPRTVRDTQYF
TGTGCCAGCAGTCCTCGGACGGTCCGGGATACGCAGTATTTT
>15|-|TRBD2|TRBJ2-5|TRBV4-2
CASSQEGLDFETQYF
TGTGCCAGCAGCCAAGAAGGACTAGATTTTGAGACCCAGTACTTC
>18|few|TRBD1|TRBJ2-1|TRBV12-3/TRBV12-4
CASSLKSAGTGGGDEQFF
TGTGCCAGCAGTTTAAAGAGTGCAGGGACAGGGGGCGGAGATGAGCAGTTCTTC
>16|-|-|TRBJ2-1|TRBV28
CASSLRPLLVYNEQFF
TGTGCCAGCAGTTTAAGGCCCCTACTAGTGTACAATGAGCAGTTCTTC
>16|-|TRBD2|TRBJ2-2|TRBV12-3/TRBV12-4
CASSSPGLVSLRELFF
TGTGCCAGCAGTTCTCCGGGACTAGTATCTCTTAGGGAGCTGTTTTTT
>13|few|-|TRBJ1-5|TRBV24-1
CATSAVSNQPQHF
TGTGCCACCAGTGCGGTTAGCAATCAGCCCCAGCATTTT